This TCR beta chain was retrieved from a study of T-cell memory formation after mild COVID-19. Constant-segment-primed 5'RACE gave TCR alpha and TCR beta cDNA libraries with sample barcodes and UMIs. A single record per CDR3 protein comes from TCRdb applying MiXCR to the 5' RACE reads. The sample contains 58,000 or so distinct CDR3 sequences, roughly 25% of which appear only once. Per the germline V gene, CDR1 is MGHRA and CDR2 is YSYEKL. V lost 1 base and J lost 8, with 9 bases in between. This CDR3 is built from 13 residues. Input material: PBMCs or a T cell subset sorted from them (not recorded which). The TCR was taken from a man aged 18 to 29 who had mild COVID-19 (a few samples of this study predate the infection). Cell type and time point are not known. This chain joins TRBV4-1 and TRBJ2-1; a possible D gene is TRBD2 (5 bases). As DNA, the CDR3 is TGCGCCAGCAGCCAAGTGAGGGCAGATGAGCAGTTCTTC. It specifies CASSQVRADEQFF.